This record looks at one T cell receptor (beta chain) sequence and its context. The sample is drawn from a study of T-cell reconstitution after alpha-beta-depleted transplantation in children. Molecular barcoding with unique molecular identifiers was used for the TCRbeta library. A single record per CDR3 protein comes from TCRdb applying MiXCR to the PCR reads. The sample yields about 610,000 distinct CDR3 sequences, roughly a tenth seen once. V was pared by 5 bases and J by 3 bases, with 7 bases between. CDR1 is MDHEN and CDR2 is SYDVKM in the germline V gene. This CDR3 is built from 13 residues. This specimen consisted of PBMCs from the stem cell graft donor, obtained from the stem cell graft. The rearrangement joins TRBV28 to TRBJ2-2; D is uncertain. The clonotype was recovered from a human donor who donated a stem cell graft to a child with acute myeloid leukemia. The CDR3 DNA reads as TGTGCCAGCAGTCCAGTGCACACCGGGGAGCTGTTTTTT. Protein product: CASSPVHTGELFF.